This TCR beta chain was recovered during a study of blood T cell repertoires in COVID-19. The protocol was immunoSEQ multiplex PCR, while the TCRdb copy is restricted to in-frame clones and leaves out a portion. The sample contains tens of thousands of clones, about 86% of which appear only once. Trimming shortened V by 6 bases and J by 1 base, and 13 bases separated the two germline ends. In germline, CDR1 is SGHTA, CDR2 FQGNSA. The CDR3 runs to 14 residues. This receptor was identified in a man in his sixties or seventies with acute or convalescent COVID-19. This chain links TRBV7-2 with TRBJ2-7; TRBD1 might be the D (6 bases). The sequencing sample was made of peripheral blood. The CDR3 DNA reads TGTGCCAGCAGTTCGGACAGACAGTCCTACGAGCAGTACTTC. It specifies CASSSDRQSYEQYF.